What follows are 4 T cell receptor beta chains derived from one specimen sequenced in a study of T cells in Graves' hyperthyroidism and ophthalmopathy (dated by TCRdb to the late 2010s). The library was obtained by multiplex PCR. This sample was sequenced with an Illumina HiSeq 2000. TCR beta CDR3 regions were amplified from RNA transcripts. A first-round RT-PCR of the TCR CDR3 used the HTBI primer set with the Qiagen OneStep RT-PCR kit. Through fastp at Q25 and MiXCR, TCRdb rebuilt clones from the public reads, retaining in-frame beta chains. For every CDR3 protein sequence, its rows merge into one entry that carries the most common genes and DNA. The sample data list 550,000 to 650,000 distinct CDR3 sequences, and approximately 14% of these were observed just once. Of the sample, around 13% is held by the ten largest clones. The sequenced material came from blood. These receptors were collected from a woman between 35 and 50 years old with Graves' hyperthyroidism.

The chain joins TRBV11-2 to TRBJ2-1; 13 positions match TRBD2. The V and J ends lost 5 bases and 5 bases, in that order; junction bases with no gene match: 9. CDR3 length: 17 amino acids. Germline CDR1 reads SGHAT; CDR2 reads FQNNGV. CDR3 DNA sequence: TGTGCCAGCAGCCACCCGGGACTAGCGGGAAGGGACAATGAGCAGTTCTTC. It translates to CASSHPGLAGRDNEQFF.

The chain recombines TRBV28 with TRBJ2-7; D uncertain. The CDR3 extends over 11 amino acids. The V gene lost 6 bases and the J gene lost 5 bases, with 8 bases spanning the gap. Germline V gene sequence: CDR1 MDHEN, CDR2 SYDVKM. Here the CDR3 reads CASSNHNEQYF. The CDR3 DNA reads as TGTGCCAGCAGCAACCACAACGAGCAGTACTTC.

This clonotype was counted at least ten times. V usage is TRBV2 and J usage is TRBJ2-7; perhaps TRBD1 as D (5 bases). Germline V gene data show CDR1 as SNHLY and CDR2 as FYNNEI. This CDR3 has 12 residues. V was trimmed by 8 bases and J by 2 bases, leaving 10 bases between them. CDR3 bases: TGTGCCAGCGCACAGGAACCCTACGAGCAGTACTTC. Translated: CASAQEPYEQYF.

A few counts support this clonotype. This chain uses TRBV20-1 with TRBJ1-5; 7 nucleotides line up with TRBD1. V was pared by 2 bases and J by 1 base, with 8 bases of the junction left unmatched. CDR1 is DFQATT, CDR2 SNEGSKA, per germline (reference sequence). The CDR3 contains 16 residues. The CDR3 nucleotides read TGCAGTGCTAGAAATCGGGTGACAGGGAGCAATCAGCCCCAGCATTTT. This sequence encodes CSARNRVTGSNQPQHF.